This note documents a single T cell receptor (beta chain) sequence. The source of the sample is a study of OX40 agonist ivuxolimab in advanced cancers. Repertoires were generated with immunoSEQ multiplex PCR, while TCRdb's copy carries only in-frame clones and drops some. The sample has fewer than 20,000 clones, roughly four fifths seen once. The material was CD4+ or CD8+ T cells sorted from blood, obtained in a trial of the OX40 agonist ivuxolimab. The TCR sequence derives from an adult with an advanced solid tumor such as melanoma, head and neck, liver or kidney cancer.

CDR3 nucleotide sequence: TGCGCCAGCAGCTTGGAAGTAGCGGGAGTGAATGGGGAGCTGTTTTTT. It yields the protein CASSLEVAGVNGELFF. The chain joins TRBV5-1 to TRBJ2-2, with 9 bases aligning to TRBD2. J was trimmed by 8 bases and V by 0 bases; bases with no gene match: 8. Germline lookup yields CDR1 SGHRS and CDR2 YFSETQ. The CDR3 sequence is 16 residues long.